This T cell receptor beta chain emerged from a study of neurological immune-mediated disorders. As for the study in general: Relapsing-remitting disease was seen in about 90% of the roughly 34 multiple sclerosis patients, and secondary progressive disease was seen in 3.

Sequencing runs each generated in excess of 200 million TCR-beta sequences derived from 15-18 subjects. TCRdb re-called the 5' RACE reads with MiXCR, one entry per CDR3 protein. The sample records about 46,000 distinct CDR3 sequences, just over 3% being singletons. The unsorted libraries were made from 2 million PBMCs kept at -80 C. This clonotype appeared many times. CDR1 is KGHSH and CDR2 is LQKENI in the germline V gene. Trimming took off 2 bases at V and 3 bases at J, with 14 bases between the two ends. The CDR3 extends over 16 amino acids. Sequenced sample: PBMCs. The chain has TRBV18 and TRBJ1-5; tentatively, D is TRBD1 (5 bases). The receptor's source is a woman between 50 and 59 years old with multiple sclerosis. CDR3 region: CASSPRRDVINQPQHF. CDR3 DNA sequence: TGTGCCAGCTCACCAAGGAGGGACGTCATCAATCAGCCCCAGCATTTT.